The T cell receptor (beta chain) under discussion was sequenced for a study of cytomegalovirus exposure and HLA in healthy donors. Study-wide context: Early released data had tens of millions of unique TCRs, all coming from HLA-typed donors. The study, taken as a whole, reports: Researchers reported in a later analysis that a missense DCLRE1C variant was tied to TCR beta V- and J-gene trimming. According to the study, around 160 TCR beta chains were cytomegalovirus-associated.

The germline V and J ends were trimmed by 2 bases and 3 bases, with 16 bases remaining between them. Germline CDR1 reads KGHSH; CDR2 reads LQKENI. The CDR3 spans 16 residues. A multiplex PCR was run with 60 Vbeta primers and 13 Jbeta primers. Here immunoSEQ multiplex PCR was the method, and the copy in TCRdb shows in-frame clones only, minus some. Recorded here are approximately 42,000 clones; the top ten clones represent 7% to 8.5%. A word on this clone: Its specificity is not known.

The sequenced material came from PBMCs. The chain has TRBV18 and TRBJ1-1; maybe TRBD1 (6 bases). The clonotype originates from a male donor in good health and CMV-seronegative. The CDR3 region is CASSPRAGELDTEAFF. CDR3 nucleotides: TGTGCCAGCTCACCAAGGGCAGGGGAGCTGGACACTGAAGCTTTCTTT.